Presented here are 30 T cell receptor beta chains from one specimen sequenced in a study of cytomegalovirus exposure and HLA in healthy donors. It was with 60 Vbeta and 13 Jbeta primers that the PCR ran. The method was immunoSEQ multiplex PCR; TCRdb's version includes in-frame clones alone and lacks a portion of them. There are about 140,000 clones in the sample; approximately 80% occur only once, and about 4.1% lies in the top ten. The sample comprised PBMCs. Receptors were obtained from a woman aged 40 to 50 in good health and CMV-seropositive.

V gene TRBV10-3 combines with J gene TRBJ2-5; D remains ambiguous. Germline assignment: CDR1 ENHRY and CDR2 SYGVKD. The CDR3 is made up of 12 amino acids. V shed 8 bases and J shed 4 bases, with 11 bases lying between them. The CDR3 coding sequence is TGTGCCATCGCGGAGAGGCGAGAGACCCAGTACTTC. It codes for CAIAERRETQYF.

The chain links TRBV5-4 to TRBJ2-6; D unresolved. V gave up 4 bases and J gave up 1 base, with 6 bases separating them. CDR3 size: 14 residues. Germline V CDR1 and CDR2: SGHNT, YYREEE (reference sequence). The CDR3 bases are TGTGCCAGCAGCCTGTTTTCTGGGGCCAACGTCCTGACTTTC. It codes for CASSLFSGANVLTF.

In the case of this clone: One junction end does not reproduce the germline sequence, and a read error may be involved. The rearrangement joins TRBV10-3 to TRBJ1-1; the D is unclear. Germline V gene data show CDR1 as ENHRY and CDR2 as SYGVKD. This CDR3 is built from 13 residues. The CDR3 spells CAISGTGNAEAFF. CDR3 nucleotides: TGTGCCATCAGTGGGACGGGGAACGCTGAAGCTTTCTTT.

The CDR3 here is CASSLLAADNSPLHF. The CDR3 DNA follows: TGTGCCAGCAGCTTACTGGCTGCCGATAATTCACCCCTCCACTTT. The chain couples TRBV7-3 to TRBJ1-6; D is unresolved. Germline lookup yields CDR1 SGHTA and CDR2 FQGTGA. V lost 2 bases, J lost 5 bases, and 10 bases lay in between. This CDR3 has 15 residues.

This rearrangement joins TRBV4-3 to TRBJ2-7, with 9 bases identical to TRBD2. Germline loops: CDR1 LGHNA, CDR2 YSLEER. V shed 2 bases and J 6 bases; nucleotides not matched to a gene: 5. The CDR3 is 14 amino acids. The CDR3 sequence is CASSQLAGNGEQYF. As DNA, the CDR3 is TGCGCCAGCAGCCAACTAGCGGGAAATGGCGAGCAGTACTTC.

V and J are TRBV27 and TRBJ2-2, with 8 nucleotides matching TRBD1. The CDR3 length is 15 residues. Germline loops: CDR1 MNHEY, CDR2 SMNVEV (reference sequence). Trimming cost V 2 bases and J 6 bases; bases outside gene matches: 5. The chain's CDR3 is CASSLGRGLPGELFF. In DNA form, the CDR3 reads TGTGCCAGCAGTTTAGGCAGGGGGCTCCCCGGGGAGCTGTTTTTT.

The J gene is TRBJ1-2, the V gene TRBV28; the match to TRBD1 covers 7 bases. The J segment lost 8 bases and the V segment lost 6 bases, leaving 15 bases of the junction unmatched. CDR3 length: 15 residues. Germline V gene sequence: CDR1 MDHEN, CDR2 SYDVKM. The CDR3 bases are TGTGCCAGCAGATATACGGGACAGCCCTTGGGGGGCTACACCTTC. Residues: CASRYTGQPLGGYTF.

The chain carries TRBV6-5 and TRBJ2-7; TRBD1 matches 12 bases. This CDR3 comprises 14 residues. The germline CDR1 and CDR2 sequences are MNHEY and SVGAGI. V trimming: 2 bases; J trimming: 7 bases; junction bases outside the gene matches: 3. CDR3 sequence: CASSYRDRGHEQYF. The CDR3 DNA is TGTGCCAGCAGTTACCGGGACAGGGGGCATGAGCAGTACTTC.

The chain has TRBV5-1 and TRBJ2-7; a possible D gene is TRBD2 (7 bases). The V end was cut by 5 bases, the J end by 6 bases, with 15 bases between. Germline lookup yields CDR1 SGHRS and CDR2 YFSETQ. This CDR3 comprises 13 residues. The CDR3 DNA reads as TGCGCCAGCAGTTCCGAGGGGGGGGGCGAGCAGTACTTC. Translated: CASSSEGGGEQYF.

This clone was picked up one time. V gene TRBV4-3 combines with J gene TRBJ1-1; D is unclear. This CDR3 spans 13 amino acids. From germline, CDR1 is LGHNA and CDR2 YSLEER. With 3 bases removed from V and 8 bases from J, the gap between germline ends came to 13 bases. Here the CDR3 DNA reads TGCGCCAGCAGCCAGGAGCGGGCACTGGAAGCTTTCTTT. This sequence encodes CASSQERALEAFF.

The chain joins TRBV6-6 to TRBJ1-5, with a weak D call TRBD1 (6 bases). Germline CDR1 and CDR2: MNHNY and SVGAGI (reference sequence). CDR3 length equals 16 residues. Trimming stripped 6 bases from V and 1 base from J, with 16 bases between. In nucleotides, the CDR3 is TGTGCCAGCAGCCGCATGGCAGGGGCCAGCAATCAGCCCCAGCATTTT. This sequence encodes CASSRMAGASNQPQHF.

The chain is built from TRBV5-1 and TRBJ2-7, with TRBD1 matching over 9 bases. The CDR3 spans 15 residues. CDR1 is SGHRS, CDR2 YFSETQ, per germline. Unmatched junction bases numbered 7, after V lost 0 bases and J lost 6 bases. This CDR3 is CASSLDGTGTPEQYF. The CDR3 nucleotides read TGCGCCAGCAGCTTGGATGGGACAGGGACCCCCGAGCAGTACTTC.

The chain carries TRBV11-2 and TRBJ2-6, with D hard to call. V was clipped by 1 base and J by 0 bases, with 13 bases between them. The CDR3 runs to 18 residues. Germline CDR1 is SGHAT and CDR2 is FQNNGV. The CDR3 region has the DNA TGTGCCAGCAGCTTAGGAACAGTCTTAAGCTCTGGGGCCAACGTCCTGACTTTC. It specifies CASSLGTVLSSGANVLTF.

The chain uses TRBV4-1 and TRBJ2-7, with 8 bases aligning to TRBD1. With V trimmed by 4 bases and J by 1 base, 0 bases remained unmatched. Germline V CDR1 and CDR2: MGHRA, YSYEKL. This CDR3 region has 13 residues. DNA for the CDR3: TGCGCCAGCAGCCGGGACAGGTCCTACGAGCAGTACTTC. Its protein product is CASSRDRSYEQYF.

The chain combines TRBV29-1 with TRBJ1-2, with TRBD1 matching 9 bases. Looked up from germline, CDR1 is SQVTM and CDR2 is ANQGSEA. The CDR3 sequence is 16 residues long. The J segment lost 0 bases and the V segment lost 3 bases, leaving 8 bases of the junction unmatched. In nucleotides, the CDR3 is TGCAGCGTTGAGGACAGGGGCGCACCATCTAACTATGGCTACACCTTC. This sequence encodes CSVEDRGAPSNYGYTF.

The chain employs TRBV9 and TRBJ2-7, with a possible D match to TRBD1 (6 bases). The CDR3 totals 15 residues. The ends were cut back, 0 bases at V and 2 bases at J, with 12 bases in the middle. Per the germline V gene, CDR1 is SGDLS and CDR2 is YYNGEE. CDR3 amino acids: CASSVDPTGAYEQYF. The CDR3 bases are TGTGCCAGCAGCGTAGATCCGACAGGAGCCTACGAGCAGTACTTC.

The gene calls are TRBV10-3 and TRBJ1-2; TRBD1 is a possible D gene (5 bases). The CDR3 has 12 amino acids. The V and J ends lost 7 bases and 5 bases respectively, with 11 bases between them. Per the germline V gene, CDR1 is ENHRY and CDR2 is SYGVKD. The CDR3 spells CAITTGTYGYTF. The CDR3 DNA reads as TGTGCCATCACCACAGGAACTTATGGCTACACCTTC.

This chain connects TRBV7-3 to TRBJ1-4, with 8 nucleotides matching TRBD1. Trimming cost V 5 bases and J 8 bases; bases outside gene matches: 4. CDR1 SGHTA and CDR2 FQGTGA come from the germline V gene. The CDR3 sequence is 13 residues long. For the CDR3, the DNA is TGTGCCAGCAGCCAGGGGGCCGGAGAAAAACTGTTTTTT. It encodes CASSQGAGEKLFF. Filled out from reference TRBV7-3 and TRBJ1-4, the complete variable domain reads GAGVSQTPSNKVTEKGKYVELRCDPISGHTALYWYRQSLGQGPEFLIYFQGTGAADDSGLPNDRFFAVRPEGSVSTLKIQRTERGDSAVYLCASSQGAGEKLFFGSGTQLSVL.

The rearrangement uses TRBV28 and TRBJ1-2, with D possibly TRBD1 on 5 matching bases. CDR3 length: 15 amino acids. In germline, CDR1 is MDHEN, CDR2 SYDVKM. V lost 1 base to trimming and J lost 4 bases, with 13 bases between them. DNA for the CDR3: TGTGCCAGCAGTTTATATGCAGGGAAAACCTATGGCTACACCTTC. Protein sequence: CASSLYAGKTYGYTF.

The rearrangement uses TRBV30 and TRBJ2-2, with 11 bases matching TRBD2. Losses at the gene ends were 8 bases for V and 3 bases for J; bases not matched to a gene: 2. CDR1 is GTSNPN and CDR2 is SVGIG in the germline V gene (reference sequence). The CDR3 loop spans 13 amino acids. The CDR3 DNA is TGTGCCCGTAGCGGGAGGGACACCGGGGAGCTGTTTTTT. As protein: CARSGRDTGELFF. The full variable domain, its missing parts supplied by reference TRBV30 and TRBJ2-2, is SQTIHQWPATLVQPVGSPLSLECTVEGTSNPNLYWYRQAAGRGLQLLFYSVGIGQISSEVPQNLSASRPQDRQFILSSKKLLLSDSGFYLCARSGRDTGELFFGEGSRLTVL.

V gene TRBV9 combines with J gene TRBJ2-1; weak D call: TRBD1 (6 bases). The V end was cut by 0 bases, the J end by 3 bases, with 13 bases between. This CDR3 is 16 amino acids long. Germline CDR1 and CDR2: SGDLS and YYNGEE. In nucleotides, the CDR3 is TGTGCCAGCAGCGTAGACAGGGCTGGCGGCTACAATGAGCAGTTCTTC. It encodes CASSVDRAGGYNEQFF.

This rearrangement joins TRBV5-1 to TRBJ2-7; TRBD2 might be the D (5 bases). Deletions cut 0 bases from V and 5 bases from J, with 9 bases between. The germline CDR1 and CDR2 sequences are SGHRS and YFSETQ. The CDR3 runs to 13 residues. The CDR3 is CASSLARAHEQYF. The CDR3 DNA reads as TGCGCCAGCAGCTTGGCGCGGGCCCACGAGCAGTACTTC.

The V gene is TRBV7-3, the J gene TRBJ2-2; possibly TRBD2 for D (6 bases). Germline loops: CDR1 SGHTA, CDR2 FQGTGA. The CDR3 is made up of 13 amino acids. The V end lost 6 bases, the J end lost 6 bases, and 11 bases lay between the germline ends. DNA of the CDR3: TGTGCCAGCAGACGGGGGAGCGCCGGGGAGCTGTTTTTT. Translated, it gives CASRRGSAGELFF. Filled out from reference TRBV7-3 and TRBJ2-2, the complete variable domain reads GAGVSQTPSNKVTEKGKYVELRCDPISGHTALYWYRQSLGQGPEFLIYFQGTGAADDSGLPNDRFFAVRPEGSVSTLKIQRTERGDSAVYLCASRRGSAGELFFGEGSRLTVL.

The rearrangement joins TRBV28 to TRBJ1-2, with D tentatively TRBD1 (6 bases). The germline V and J ends were trimmed by 8 bases and 4 bases, with 8 bases remaining between them. The germline V gene has CDR1 MDHEN and CDR2 SYDVKM. The CDR3 covers 11 residues. The CDR3 spells CASEGGYGYTF. In DNA form, the CDR3 reads TGTGCCAGCGAAGGGGGCTATGGCTACACCTTC.

This clone was detected once. V is TRBV5-4 and J is TRBJ2-7; 9 positions agree with TRBD1. Germline values: CDR1 SGHNT, CDR2 YYREEE (reference sequence). V dropped 4 bases and J dropped 0; count of bases not matched to a gene: 5. The CDR3 runs 15 residues. CDR3 sequence reads: CASSPSGQGSYEQYF. The DNA for the CDR3 is TGTGCCAGCAGCCCGTCGGGACAGGGCTCCTACGAGCAGTACTTC.

V usage is TRBV30 and J usage is TRBJ2-4, with D perhaps TRBD2 (5 bases). Trimming removed 2 bases from V and 1 base from J, with 18 bases in between. The germline gives CDR1 GTSNPN, CDR2 SVGIG (reference sequence). The CDR3 runs 17 residues. The CDR3 bases are TGTGCCTGGAGTAGGCGGCGAGGACTTGCCGCCAAAAACATTCAGTACTTC. Amino acids: CAWSRRRGLAAKNIQYF.

This clone has just a few counts. This chain uses TRBV6-1 with TRBJ1-5, with D tentatively TRBD1 (5 bases). From germline, CDR1 is MNHNS and CDR2 SASEGT. The CDR3 has 13 residues. V was pared by 6 bases and J by 6 bases, with 12 bases between. The CDR3 DNA sequence: TGTGCCAGCAGATTGGGGGGGGGTCAGCCCCAGCATTTT. Amino acid sequence: CASRLGGGQPQHF.

This clone was detected once. This rearrangement joins TRBV10-1 to TRBJ2-1; weak D call: TRBD1 (5 bases). Trimming took 7 bases from V and 7 from J, leaving 14 bases between them. Germline loops: CDR1 WNHNN, CDR2 SYGVQD (reference sequence). This CDR3 comprises 13 residues. CDR3 sequence: CASKTETENEQFF. CDR3 DNA: TGCGCCAGCAAAACAGAGACAGAGAATGAGCAGTTCTTC.

This chain uses TRBV7-2 with TRBJ2-5; 11 bases fit TRBD2. With V trimmed by 3 bases and J by 5 bases, 11 bases remained unmatched. The CDR3 has 17 residues. CDR1 is SGHTA, CDR2 FQGNSA, per germline. CDR3 sequence (DNA): TGTGCCAGCAGCTTCCTACCGACTAGCGGGGTAGAGGAGACCCAGTACTTC. Its translation: CASSFLPTSGVEETQYF.

J is TRBJ2-1 and V is TRBV19; D is undetermined. V was trimmed by 0 bases and J by 10 bases, leaving 10 bases between them. The V gene's germline CDR1 is LNHDA and CDR2 SQIVND (reference sequence). The CDR3 totals 13 residues. DNA for the CDR3: TGTGCCAGTAGTATAGACACTCTGAAAGAGCAGTTCTTC. This translates into CASSIDTLKEQFF.